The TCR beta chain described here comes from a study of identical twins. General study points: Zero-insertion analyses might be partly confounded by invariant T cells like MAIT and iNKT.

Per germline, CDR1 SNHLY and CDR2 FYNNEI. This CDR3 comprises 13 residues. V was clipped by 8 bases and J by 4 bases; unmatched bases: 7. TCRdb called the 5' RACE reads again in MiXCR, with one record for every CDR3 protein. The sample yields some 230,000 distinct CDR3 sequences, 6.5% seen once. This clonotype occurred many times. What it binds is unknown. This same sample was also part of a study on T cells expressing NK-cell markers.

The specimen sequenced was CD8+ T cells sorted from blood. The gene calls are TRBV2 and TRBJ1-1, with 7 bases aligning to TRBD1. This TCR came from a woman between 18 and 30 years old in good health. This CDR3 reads CASQFRGGTEAFF. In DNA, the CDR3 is TGTGCCAGCCAATTCAGGGGGGGCACTGAAGCTTTCTTT. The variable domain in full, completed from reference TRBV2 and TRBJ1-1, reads EPEVTQTPSHQVTQMGQEVILRCVPISNHLYFYWYRQILGQKVEFLVSFYNNEISEKSEIFDDQFSVERPDGSNFTLKIRSTKLEDSAMYFCASQFRGGTEAFFGQGTRLTVV.